This is a list of T cell receptor beta chains from one sample in a study of blood T cell repertoires in COVID-19. Libraries were prepared by immunoSEQ multiplex PCR; TCRdb keeps only in-frame clonotypes and omits some of them. The sample holds about 370,000 clones, over 75% seen once. Sequencing input: peripheral blood. These receptors were obtained from a woman in her twenties or thirties with COVID-19, enrolled during active disease. CDR3s include the opening cysteine and the closing phenylalanine or tryptophan. D genes are given only for firm matches. The size entry is marked missing in some rows and otherwise reads once, few, many or a size class.

V: TRBV10-3; J: TRBJ1-2; size: -; D: TRBD1; CDR3: CAISGRDRDYGYTF; DNA: TGTGCCATCAGTGGGAGGGACAGGGACTATGGCTACACCTTC
V: TRBV7-3; J: TRBJ2-2; size: -; D: -; CDR3: CASSLNIRLDGTGELFF; DNA: TGTGCCAGCAGCTTAAATATCCGACTAGATGGGACCGGGGAGCTGTTTTTT
V: TRBV5-6; J: TRBJ2-2; size: -; D: TRBD1; CDR3: CASSLGTGGTGELFF; DNA: TGTGCCAGCAGCTTGGGGACAGGCGGAACCGGGGAGCTGTTTTTT
V: TRBV28; J: TRBJ2-1; size: -; D: -; CDR3: CASSQSVVPFF; DNA: TGTGCCAGCAGTCAATCAGTGGTGCCGTTCTTC
V: TRBV27; J: TRBJ2-5; size: -; D: -; CDR3: CASSLSIQFDRETQYF; DNA: TGTGCCAGCAGTTTATCTATTCAGTTTGATCGAGAGACCCAGTACTTC
V: TRBV6-5; J: TRBJ2-7; size: -; D: -; CDR3: CASSRTGHTYEQYF; DNA: TGTGCCAGCAGCCGAACGGGACATACCTACGAGCAGTACTTC
V: TRBV7-3; J: TRBJ2-7; size: -; D: TRBD1; CDR3: CASSVGDRGQPHEQYF; DNA: TGTGCCAGCAGCGTGGGAGACCGGGGACAGCCCCACGAGCAGTACTTC
V: TRBV30; J: TRBJ2-7; size: few; D: -; CDR3: CAWSPTGIYEQYF; DNA: TGTGCCTGGTCTCCGACAGGTATCTACGAGCAGTACTTC
V: TRBV18; J: TRBJ2-5; size: -; D: -; CDR3: CASSRSTEETQYF; DNA: TGTGCCAGCTCACGATCGACAGAAGAGACCCAGTACTTC
V: TRBV6-5; J: TRBJ2-5; size: -; D: TRBD1; CDR3: CASTLGQMGETQYF; DNA: TGTGCCAGCACCTTGGGACAGATGGGAGAGACCCAGTACTTC
V: TRBV14; J: TRBJ2-7; size: -; D: -; CDR3: CASSRGIRDTLHYEQYF; DNA: TGTGCCAGCAGCCGCGGAATCAGGGACACCTTGCACTACGAGCAGTACTTC
V: TRBV19; J: TRBJ2-1; size: -; D: -; CDR3: CASSIKDNRPYNEQFF; DNA: TGTGCCAGTAGTATAAAGGACAATCGGCCCTACAATGAGCAGTTCTTC
V: TRBV24-1; J: TRBJ2-5; size: -; D: -; CDR3: CATSDLRGETQYF; DNA: TGTGCCACCAGTGATTTGAGGGGGGAGACCCAGTACTTC
V: TRBV28; J: TRBJ2-7; size: -; D: TRBD2; CDR3: CASSFLAGARYEQYF; DNA: TGTGCCAGCAGTTTTTTAGCGGGAGCCCGCTACGAGCAGTACTTC
V: TRBV7-9; J: TRBJ2-7; size: -; D: -; CDR3: CASSLDQGSHEQYF; DNA: TGTGCCAGCAGCTTAGATCAGGGTTCCCACGAGCAGTACTTC
V: TRBV19; J: TRBJ2-7; size: -; D: TRBD1; CDR3: CASSRGQGSPYEQYF; DNA: TGTGCCAGTAGTAGAGGACAGGGGAGTCCCTACGAGCAGTACTTC
V: TRBV7-2; J: TRBJ1-4; size: -; D: TRBD1; CDR3: CASSFLGTALFF; DNA: TGTGCCAGCAGCTTTTTGGGGACAGCCCTGTTTTTT
V: TRBV5-1; J: TRBJ1-4; size: -; D: TRBD1; CDR3: CASSFGGQDEKLFF; DNA: TGCGCCAGCAGCTTTGGGGGACAGGATGAAAAACTGTTTTTT
V: TRBV7-7; J: TRBJ2-5; size: -; D: TRBD1; CDR3: CASSFSRTGGQETQYF; DNA: TGTGCTAGCAGCTTTAGTAGGACAGGGGGCCAAGAGACCCAGTACTTC
V: TRBV6-2/TRBV6-3; J: TRBJ2-3; size: -; D: -; CDR3: CASSRGLALNTDTQYF; DNA: TGTGCCAGCAGTCGAGGTCTAGCCCTAAACACAGATACGCAGTATTTT
V: TRBV19; J: TRBJ1-5; size: -; D: TRBD1; CDR3: CASRYRGPNQPQHF; DNA: TGTGCCAGTAGATACAGGGGCCCTAATCAGCCCCAGCATTTT
V: TRBV10-3; J: TRBJ2-3; size: -; D: -; CDR3: CAISDTDRELDTQYF; DNA: TGTGCCATCAGTGATACCGACAGAGAACTAGATACGCAGTATTTT
V: TRBV5-1; J: TRBJ1-4; size: -; D: TRBD1; CDR3: CASSWGDRLNEKLFF; DNA: TGCGCCAGCAGCTGGGGGGACAGGCTTAATGAAAAACTGTTTTTT
V: TRBV28; J: TRBJ2-3; size: -; D: -; CDR3: CASSLGSSSTDTQYF; DNA: TGTGCCAGCAGTTTAGGTAGCAGCAGCACAGATACGCAGTATTTT
V: TRBV7-2; J: TRBJ2-3; size: -; D: TRBD2; CDR3: CASSLSRLAGVDTQYF; DNA: TGTGCCAGCAGCTTATCTAGGCTAGCGGGAGTGGATACGCAGTATTTT
V: TRBV19; J: TRBJ2-1; size: -; D: -; CDR3: CASSIGVSSYNEQFF; DNA: TGTGCCAGTAGCATAGGCGTAAGCTCCTACAATGAGCAGTTCTTC
V: TRBV10-3; J: TRBJ1-1; size: few; D: -; CDR3: CAISGQRGTTEAFF; DNA: TGTGCCATCAGTGGGCAAAGGGGGACCACTGAAGCTTTCTTT
V: TRBV10-3; J: TRBJ1-1; size: -; D: -; CDR3: CAISEGGRTEAFF; DNA: TGTGCCATTTCGGAGGGGGGGCGGACTGAAGCTTTCTTT
V: TRBV30; J: TRBJ1-2; size: once; D: -; CDR3: CAWSVKGDYGYTF; DNA: TGTGCCTGGAGTGTTAAGGGGGACTATGGCTACACCTTC
V: TRBV10-2; J: TRBJ1-2; size: -; D: -; CDR3: CASSELQAAGGYTF; DNA: TGCGCCAGCAGTGAGTTGCAGGCCGCGGGGGGCTACACCTTC
V: TRBV27; J: TRBJ2-2; size: -; D: -; CDR3: CASRRLVNTGELFF; DNA: TGTGCCAGCAGGCGACTAGTAAACACCGGGGAGCTGTTTTTT
V: TRBV7-6; J: TRBJ2-3; size: -; D: TRBD2; CDR3: CASSLASQGLAGGVASTDTQYF; DNA: TGTGCCAGCAGCTTAGCGTCCCAGGGACTAGCGGGAGGAGTAGCTAGCACAGATACGCAGTATTTT
V: TRBV7-9; J: TRBJ2-1; size: -; D: TRBD1; CDR3: CASSFRQGTYNEQFF; DNA: TGTGCCAGCAGCTTCCGACAGGGGACCTACAATGAGCAGTTCTTC
V: TRBV28; J: TRBJ1-1; size: few; D: -; CDR3: CASTDSYTEAFF; DNA: TGTGCCAGCACCGACAGTTACACTGAAGCTTTCTTT
V: TRBV10-3; J: TRBJ2-3; size: -; D: TRBD2; CDR3: CATRGLAGTDTQYF; DNA: TGTGCCACTCGAGGACTAGCGGGCACAGATACGCAGTATTTT
V: TRBV5-6; J: TRBJ1-4; size: -; D: TRBD1; CDR3: CASSLRTGGTGGEKLFF; DNA: TGTGCCAGCAGCTTACGGACAGGGGGCACCGGAGGGGAAAAACTGTTTTTT
V: TRBV7-2; J: TRBJ2-1; size: -; D: -; CDR3: CASSPDRPLNNEQFF; DNA: TGTGCCAGCAGCCCTGACAGGCCCTTGAACAATGAGCAGTTCTTC